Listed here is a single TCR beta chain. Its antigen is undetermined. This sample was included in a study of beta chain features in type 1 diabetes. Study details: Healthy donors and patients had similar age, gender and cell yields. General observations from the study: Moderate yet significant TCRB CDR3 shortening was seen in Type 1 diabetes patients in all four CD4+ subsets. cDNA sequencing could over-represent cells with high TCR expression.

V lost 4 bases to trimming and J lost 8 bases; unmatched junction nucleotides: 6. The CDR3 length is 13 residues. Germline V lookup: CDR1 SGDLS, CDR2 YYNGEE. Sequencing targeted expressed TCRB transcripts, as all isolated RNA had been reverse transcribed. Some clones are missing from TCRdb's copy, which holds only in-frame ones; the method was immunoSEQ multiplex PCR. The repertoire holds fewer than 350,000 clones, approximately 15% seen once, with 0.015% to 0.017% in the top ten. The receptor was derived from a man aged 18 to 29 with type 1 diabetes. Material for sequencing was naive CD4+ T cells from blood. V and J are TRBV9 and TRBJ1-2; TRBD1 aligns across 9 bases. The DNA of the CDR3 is TGTGCCAGCAGCTTATCGACAGGGGGAGGCTACACCTTC. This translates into CASSLSTGGGYTF.